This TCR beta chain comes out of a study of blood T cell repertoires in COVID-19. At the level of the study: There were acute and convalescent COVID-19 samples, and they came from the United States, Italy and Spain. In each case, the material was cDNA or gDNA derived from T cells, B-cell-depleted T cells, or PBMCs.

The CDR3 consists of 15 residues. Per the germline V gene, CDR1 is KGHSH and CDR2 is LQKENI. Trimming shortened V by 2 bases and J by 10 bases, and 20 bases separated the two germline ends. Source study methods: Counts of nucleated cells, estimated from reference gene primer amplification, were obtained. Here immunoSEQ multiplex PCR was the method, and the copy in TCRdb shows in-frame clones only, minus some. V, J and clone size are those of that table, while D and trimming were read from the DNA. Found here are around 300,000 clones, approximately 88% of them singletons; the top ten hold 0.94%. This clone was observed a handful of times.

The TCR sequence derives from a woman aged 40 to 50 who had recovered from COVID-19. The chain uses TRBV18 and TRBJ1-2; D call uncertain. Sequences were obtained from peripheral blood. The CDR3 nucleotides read TGTGCCAGCTCACCATTGCGCCAAGAGGGTATTGACTACACCTTC. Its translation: CASSPLRQEGIDYTF.